The present entry profiles one T cell receptor (beta chain) with its context. This sample is drawn from a study of technical replicates of blood from a few donors. Germline V CDR1 and CDR2: SGHTA, FQGNSA. Trimming left V 2 bases short and J 2 bases short, with 6 bases between. This CDR3 is built from 13 residues. Clones were read by immunoSEQ multiplex PCR, and TCRdb kept only the in-frame ones, dropping some. The sample lists tens of thousands of clones; about nine tenths were seen once. This TCR was recovered from a human donor in good health. Sequencing used T cells isolated from PBMCs. The chain combines TRBV7-2 with TRBJ2-5; D unresolved. The chain's CDR3 is CASSLLRQETQYF. CDR3 in DNA: TGTGCCAGCAGCTTATTGCGGCAAGAGACCCAGTACTTC. The variable domain in full, completed from reference TRBV7-2 and TRBJ2-5, reads GAGVSQSPSNKVTEKGKDVELRCDPISGHTALYWYRQSLGQGLEFLIYFQGNSAPDKSGLPSDRFSAERTGGSVSTLTIQRTQQEDSAVYLCASSLLRQETQYFGPGTRLLVL.